These T cell receptor beta chains were read from a single sample in a study of metastatic and nonmetastatic thyroid tumors. TCRdb redid the clone calls on the PCR reads using MiXCR. The sample comprises 26,000 or so clones, 3.5% to 4% of which are singletons, and about 3.3% rests with the top ten. The sample consisted of blood. The receptor set was obtained from a male donor with papillary thyroid cancer or a benign thyroid nodule (not recorded which). Some clones in this sample may be carry-over from other donors' samples. The CDR3 runs from the conserved cysteine through the conserved F or W. D genes are given only for firm matches. Where a row states a size, it is once, few, many or the class of an expanded clone; other rows omit it.

j_gene	abundance	d_gene	v_gene	CDR3nt	CDR3aa
TRBJ2-2	.	TRBD1	TRBV5-1	TGCGCCAGCAGCTTACCAGGGACAGGGGACACCGGGGAGCTGTTTTTT	CASSLPGTGDTGELFF
TRBJ1-1	many	.	TRBV29-1	TGCAGCGTTGAAGTTGTACGGATCTACACTGAAGCTTTCTTT	CSVEVVRIYTEAFF
TRBJ1-1	.	.	TRBV15	TGTGCCGCCAGCCGGAACACTGAACCTTACTTT	CAASRNTEPYF
TRBJ2-5	many	.	TRBV12-3/TRBV12-4	TGTGCCAGCAGTTCCGGGGAAGAGACCCAGTACTTC	CASSSGEETQYF
TRBJ2-5	.	.	TRBV30	TGTGTCTGTGGCAGGGTGGAGACCCAGTACTTC	CVCGRVETQYF
TRBJ1-2	.	TRBD1	TRBV6-1	TGTGCCAGCAGACGGACAGGCTATTATGGCTACACCTTC	CASRRTGYYGYTF
TRBJ1-4	many	.	TRBV4-1	TGCGCCAGCAGCCAAGTAGTCGGCGGGGCTAATGAAAAACTGTTTTTT	CASSQVVGGANEKLFF
TRBJ2-7	.	.	TRBV15	TGTGCCACCAGCAGAGATCGGGGTGTCGAGCAGTACTTC	CATSRDRGVEQYF
TRBJ2-1	few	TRBD2	TRBV24-1	TGTGCCACCAGTGGCGGACTAGCGGGAGGAACTTACAATGAGCAGTTCTTC	CATSGGLAGGTYNEQFF
TRBJ2-3	.	.	TRBV12-3/TRBV12-4	TGTGCCAGCAGTTGGACCGCTAGCACAGATACGCAGTATTTT	CASSWTASTDTQYF